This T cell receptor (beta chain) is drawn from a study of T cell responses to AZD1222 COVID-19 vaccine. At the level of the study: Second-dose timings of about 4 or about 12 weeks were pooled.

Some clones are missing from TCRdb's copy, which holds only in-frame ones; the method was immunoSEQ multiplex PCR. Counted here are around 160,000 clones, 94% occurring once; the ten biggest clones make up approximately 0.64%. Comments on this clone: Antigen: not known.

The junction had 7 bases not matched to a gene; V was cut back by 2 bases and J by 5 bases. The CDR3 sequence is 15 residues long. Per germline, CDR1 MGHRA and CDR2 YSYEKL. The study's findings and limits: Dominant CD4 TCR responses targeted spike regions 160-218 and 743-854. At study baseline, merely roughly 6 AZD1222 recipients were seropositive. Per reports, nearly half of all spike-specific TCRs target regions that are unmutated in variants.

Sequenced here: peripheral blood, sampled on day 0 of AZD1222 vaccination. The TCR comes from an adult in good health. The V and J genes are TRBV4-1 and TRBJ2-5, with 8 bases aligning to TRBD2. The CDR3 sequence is CASSQLGLAAETQYF. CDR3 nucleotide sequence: TGCGCCAGCAGCCAACTCGGACTAGCTGCGGAGACCCAGTACTTC.